Below, one T cell receptor beta chain is given with its context. The antigen it binds to is not known. The sample holds no much larger clone one base away, and base qualities are not on file. Compared with germline, V lacks 3 bases and J lacks 4 bases; bases without a gene match: 14. CDR1 and CDR2 (MNHEY, SMNVEV) derive from the germline V gene (reference sequence). Reading from cysteine to phenylalanine, the CDR3 counts 17 amino acids. The retained sequence is limited to the CDR3, 51 bases, with the frame set at the first base. This sample stems from a study of T cell responses to AZD1222 COVID-19 vaccine (dated by TCRdb to 2020 to 2023). Broadly, across the study: Because spike-specific TCR depth and breadth did not differ between the two schedules, AZD1222 recipients who got a second dose at roughly 4 weeks were pooled with those who got a second dose at roughly 12 weeks. TCR sequencing was performed for over 230 trial participants, of whom about 200 were given two doses of AZD1222 and roughly 25 were given two doses of MenACWY control vaccine. Trial participants were enrolled by age into 18-55, 56-69 and 70-plus year subgroups, with around 140, 26 and 57 TCR-sequenced participants respectively.

General conclusions and limits of the study: Conclusions about previously exposed vaccinees were limited because only a handful of AZD1222 recipients were SARS-CoV-2 seropositive at baseline. Reportedly, almost half of the unique spike-specific TCRs recognized epitopes lying outside the regions that are mutated in the B.1.351 and B.1.1.7 variants. CD4 TCRs associated with the vaccine covered the entire spike protein, and the dominant responses were in regions 160-218 and 743-854. The 56-69-year group was small, and its depth increase did not reach significance, likely because of low power. Most participants were white British and females outnumbered males, and the authors suggested that clonal diversity may have been underestimated. After two AZD1222 doses, both the breadth and the depth of spike-specific TCRs were significantly higher than at day 0 and than in MenACWY recipients. Because no day 14 peak-response samples were available, repertoires were characterized only after the peak T cell response.

The time point label corresponds to: baseline before first vaccination. Vaccinee samples were obtained from the UK trials COV001 and COV002, which included a single-blind randomized controlled phase 2/3 trial of AZD1222 (ChAdOx1 nCoV-19) in healthy adults. Trial participant PBMC samples were collected at day 0 and day 28 after the second dose for TCRbeta chain sequencing. The CDR3 regions of human TCRbeta chains were subjected to immunosequencing. The study's own analysis went as follows. Repertoire TCRs were checked for matches against a reference library of SARS-CoV-2-specific TCRs that had been generated using the MIRA antigen-specificity platform. Breadth was defined as the fraction of unique TCRs that were SARS-CoV-2-associated, and depth was defined as the fraction of total T cells that were SARS-CoV-2-associated. Using the MIRA data, each spike-specific TCR was mapped to the spike region that the TCR reacts to and placed in a CD4 or CD8 class. Log10-transformed breadth and depth values were compared by one-way ANOVA with Sidak's multiple comparisons tests. What TCRdb holds here is the immuneACCESS table cut down to in-frame rearrangements. Part of the clones is not present; checked against another copy, under half of the missing clones reflect an unresolved V gene, and the others are unexplained. From that table come the V and J calls and clone size; the DNA was used to work out D and trimming. This sample has 130,000 to 150,000 clones in its table, and about 92% of those were observed once. The ten largest account for about 1.9% of the sample.

This sample comprised peripheral blood, obtained on day 0 of AZD1222 vaccination. The source is an adult in good health. The sequence joins TRBV27 to TRBJ2-7; TRBD2 aligns with 8 central bases. The DNA sequence reads TGTGCCAGCAGTTTCCTCCGGGGGGGGCAAAGGAAGTACGAGCAGTACTTC. Translated, this is CASSFLRGGQRKYEQYF.